This T cell receptor (beta chain) appears in the sequencing data of a study of T-cell memory formation after mild COVID-19. Study-level points and caveats: Contracting CD4+ clones sat mainly in CM and EM; CD8+ in EMRA. Contracting clones from day 15 to 85 showed balanced CD4/CD8; later expanders favored CD4+. Among clones peaking at day 37 in the second wave, SARS-CoV-2 specificity remained unconfirmed.

It was 5'RACE with constant-segment primers that produced the TCR alpha and TCR beta cDNA libraries, which carried sample barcodes and UMIs. Each CDR3 protein is one row after TCRdb ran MiXCR on the 5' RACE reads. The data contain about 260,000 distinct CDR3 sequences, over 15% of them singletons. This CDR3 has 14 amino acids. Germline CDR1 is SGHRS and CDR2 is YFSETQ. V lost 5 bases, J lost 0 bases, and 6 bases lay in between. This clonotype came up a few times. Its cognate antigen is unknown. The specimen was PBMCs or a T cell subset sorted from them (not recorded which). This chain joins TRBV5-1 and TRBJ2-6; D is ambiguous. This clonotype was sampled from a man younger than 30 who had mild COVID-19 (a few samples of this study predate the infection). Cell type and time point are not known. Here the CDR3 DNA reads TGCGCCAGCAGATCGGTCTCTGGGGCCAACGTCCTGACTTTC. This translates into CASRSVSGANVLTF.